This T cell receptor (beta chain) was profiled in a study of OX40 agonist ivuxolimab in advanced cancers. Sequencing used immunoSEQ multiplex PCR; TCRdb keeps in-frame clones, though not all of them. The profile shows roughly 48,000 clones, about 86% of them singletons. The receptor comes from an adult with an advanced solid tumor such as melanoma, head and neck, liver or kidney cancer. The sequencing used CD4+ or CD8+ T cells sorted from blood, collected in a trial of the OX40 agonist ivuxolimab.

This CDR3 is CASSAQGAGSTEAFF. The CDR3 region has the DNA TGCGCCAGCAGCGCCCAGGGGGCAGGGTCCACTGAAGCTTTCTTT. The rearrangement uses TRBV5-1 and TRBJ1-1; 8 nucleotides agree with TRBD1. With 4 bases clipped from V and 4 bases from J, the junction kept 9 bases outside the gene matches. Germline V lookup: CDR1 SGHRS, CDR2 YFSETQ. This CDR3 region has 15 residues.